This passage covers 2 T cell receptor beta chains from one sample sequenced in a study of blood T cells in healthy people across ages. A second about 7 to 12 cycle PCR used barcoded and J-beta primers. Each CDR3 protein is one row after TCRdb ran MiXCR on the 5' RACE reads. This table has over 700,000 distinct CDR3 sequences, 53% appearing once. The specimen was blood. All receptors derive from a man older than 75 in good health.

This clonotype was observed a handful of times. V is TRBV21-1 and J is TRBJ2-2; the D call in the table, TRBD1, was not verified against the DNA. TRBV21-1 is assigned pseudogene status. The CDR3 consists of 18 residues. CDR3 sequence reads: CASSTEPGPLSNTGELFF. Here the CDR3 DNA reads TGTGCCAGCAGCACCGAACCCGGTCCCCTCTCGAACACCGGGGAGCTGTTTTTT.

The genes are TRBV20-1 and TRBJ2-1; 10 nucleotides line up with TRBD2. This CDR3 is built from 16 residues. The germline V gene has CDR1 DFQATT and CDR2 SNEGSKA (reference sequence). V was pared by 0 bases and J by 6 bases, with 8 bases of the junction left unmatched. In DNA, the CDR3 is TGCAGTGCTAGAGATTCCCAGCGGGGGGGGCCCAATGAGCAGTTCTTC. This sequence encodes CSARDSQRGGPNEQFF.